This T cell receptor (beta chain) was recovered during a study of Ad26.COV2.S vaccination and SARS-CoV-2 variants. Study-wide results and caveats: Vaccine recipients showed a spike-specific TCR breadth that was higher than in placebo recipients. Vaccine and placebo recipients had similar non-spike TCR breadth. Substantial breadth was reportedly displayed by spike-specific CD8+ and CD4+ T cell responses after vaccination.

Note on this clone: What it recognizes is unknown.

Treatment here: roughly 18 received Ad26.COV2.S at low or high dose, single or two shots; several received placebo; per-sample allocation not given. Collection of samples fell on day 63 after the first vaccine or placebo injection. The donor's status was that of an adult aged 18-55 years in Boston. Data came from immunoSEQ multiplex PCR; TCRdb stores just in-frame clones and leaves some out. The sample contains about 480,000 clones, around 88% of which appear only once. The germline gives CDR1 SGHRS, CDR2 YFSETQ. CDR3 length: 15 residues. V lost 0 bases and J lost 4; bases outside the gene matches: 6.

Source: peripheral blood, taken in a trial of Ad26.COV2.S vaccine versus placebo. The chain joins TRBV5-1 to TRBJ2-5; 7 positions match TRBD1. This receptor was identified in a person aged 18 to 59 who received the Ad26.COV2.S COVID-19 vaccine or a placebo. The CDR3 region is CASSLAGTEIETQYF. The DNA of the CDR3 is TGCGCCAGCAGCTTGGCCGGGACAGAAATAGAGACCCAGTACTTC.